A single sample gave rise to the 8 T cell receptor beta chains below, sequenced in a study of blood T cell repertoires in COVID-19. Using immunoSEQ multiplex PCR, the repertoire was profiled, and TCRdb retains in-frame clones only, with some absent. The sample yields fewer than 350,000 clones, 85% seen once. Sequencing was carried out using PBMCs or T cells enriched from blood (not recorded which). The receptors were gathered from a woman younger than 45 who had been exposed to COVID-19.

This clone was seen more than once but under ten times. The chain combines TRBV5-6 with TRBJ1-1, with D uncertain. Germline CDR1 is SGHDT and CDR2 is YYEEEE. V was clipped by 4 bases and J by 1 base, with 14 bases between them. The CDR3 has 15 amino acids. CDR3 in DNA: TGTGCCAGCAGCGCCCGCCATCGGGGGAACACTGAAGCTTTCTTT. This translates into CASSARHRGNTEAFF.

V is TRBV10-3 and J is TRBJ1-2; D may be TRBD1 (6 bases). This CDR3 has 13 residues. V lost 3 bases to trimming and J lost 5 bases, with 10 bases between them. Germline CDR1 reads ENHRY; CDR2 reads SYGVKD. The CDR3 nucleotides read TGTGCCATCAGTGACAGGGGAGAATATGGCTACACCTTC. Protein: CAISDRGEYGYTF.

The chain links TRBV20-1 to TRBJ1-2, with D tentatively TRBD1 (6 bases). Germline V gene data show CDR1 as DFQATT and CDR2 as SNEGSKA (reference sequence). The CDR3 is made up of 15 amino acids. V was clipped by 3 bases and J by 1 base, with 15 bases between them. CDR3 DNA sequence: TGCAGTGCTAGTTCTCCGGGACACCTTAACTATGGCTACACCTTC. This translates into CSASSPGHLNYGYTF.

The rearrangement links TRBV12-5 to TRBJ1-5; 7 nucleotides agree with TRBD1. The CDR3 is made up of 15 amino acids. Losses at the gene ends were 2 bases for V and 2 bases for J; bases not matched to a gene: 3. Per the germline V gene, CDR1 is LGHNT and CDR2 is FRNRAP. CDR3 bases: TGTGCTAGTGGTTTGATCGACAGGGGCAATCAGCCCCAGCATTTT. Protein: CASGLIDRGNQPQHF.

The sample holds one count of this clone. V usage is TRBV24-1 and J usage is TRBJ2-5, with D perhaps matching TRBD2 (6 bases). V lost 2 bases to trimming and J lost 5 bases, with 14 bases between them. Germline CDR1 is KGHDR and CDR2 is SFDVKD. The CDR3 covers 15 residues. CDR3 sequence (DNA): TGTGCCACCAGTGATTCTGGCGGGGCGGGGGAGACCCAGTACTTC. As protein: CATSDSGGAGETQYF.

The gene calls are TRBV6-5 and TRBJ2-2, with 7 positions matching TRBD1. Germline V gene data show CDR1 as MNHEY and CDR2 as SVGAGI. This CDR3 is built from 14 residues. J gave up 6 bases and V 7 bases, and 8 bases lay outside the gene matches. CDR3 loop: CASTQLTGAGELFF. The DNA of the CDR3 is TGTGCCAGCACCCAGTTAACAGGGGCCGGGGAGCTGTTTTTT.

This clone was counted once. The V gene is TRBV5-4, the J gene TRBJ1-1; TRBD1 is a possible D gene (5 bases). Deletions cut 2 bases from V and 7 bases from J, with 12 bases between. Looked up from germline, CDR1 is SGHNT and CDR2 is YYREEE (reference sequence). There are 13 residues in the CDR3. Written as DNA, the CDR3 is TGTGCCAGCAGCTTATTTGGGGCCGATGAAGCTTTCTTT. It is translated as CASSLFGADEAFF. The full variable domain, with the rest looked up from reference TRBV5-4 and TRBJ1-1, is ETGVTQSPTHLIKTRGQQVTLRCSSQSGHNTVSWYQQALGQGPQFIFQYYREEENGRGNFPPRFSGLQFPNYSSELNVNALELDDSALYLCASSLFGADEAFFGQGTRLTVV.

The J gene is TRBJ2-7, the V gene TRBV3-1 (or the pseudogene TRBV3-2), with TRBD1 matching 10 bases. The CDR3 loop spans 15 amino acids. V shed 4 bases, J shed 6 bases, and the junction held 9 bases outside the gene matches. CDR1 and CDR2 from the germline V gene are LGHDT and YNNKEL (reference sequence). CDR3 amino acids: CASSLAGTGAGEQYF. The CDR3 DNA follows: TGTGCCAGCAGCCTAGCCGGGACAGGGGCGGGCGAGCAGTACTTC.